This T cell receptor beta chain derives from a study of blood T cell repertoires in COVID-19. Background on the study: T cells, B-cell-depleted T cells, or PBMCs supplied cDNA or gDNA.

Assay: immunoSEQ multiplex PCR; the TCRdb copy retains only in-frame clones and omits some. Of roughly 290,000 clones in the sample, around 87% were seen once. CDR3 length equals 15 residues. CDR1 and CDR2 from the germline V gene are GTSNPN and SVGIG (reference sequence). Trimming cost V 1 base and J 8 bases, with 18 bases left between them. This chain uses TRBV30 with TRBJ2-1; the D is unclear. This TCR was recovered from a woman aged 30 to 39 who had recovered from COVID-19. Sample: peripheral blood. The CDR3 coding sequence is TGTGCCTGGAGTGCGTATTCTAGAAGTCTCTATGAGCAGTTCTTC. It specifies CAWSAYSRSLYEQFF.